This TCR beta chain was observed in a study of cytomegalovirus exposure and HLA in healthy donors. Looked up from germline, CDR1 is MNHEY and CDR2 is SMNVEV (reference sequence). The CDR3 sequence is 13 residues long. V was clipped by 6 bases and J by 5 bases, with 13 bases between them. The PCR made use of 60 Vbeta and 13 Jbeta primers. The protocol was immunoSEQ multiplex PCR, while the TCRdb copy is restricted to in-frame clones and leaves out a portion. The repertoire holds roughly 110,000 clones, with roughly 80% as singletons. The sample was PBMCs. This chain connects TRBV27 to TRBJ2-5; D is uncertain. The clonotype comes from a female donor in good health and CMV-seronegative. DNA for the CDR3: TGTGCCAGCAGCACACGAATTAAGGAGACCCAGTACTTC. Its protein is CASSTRIKETQYF.